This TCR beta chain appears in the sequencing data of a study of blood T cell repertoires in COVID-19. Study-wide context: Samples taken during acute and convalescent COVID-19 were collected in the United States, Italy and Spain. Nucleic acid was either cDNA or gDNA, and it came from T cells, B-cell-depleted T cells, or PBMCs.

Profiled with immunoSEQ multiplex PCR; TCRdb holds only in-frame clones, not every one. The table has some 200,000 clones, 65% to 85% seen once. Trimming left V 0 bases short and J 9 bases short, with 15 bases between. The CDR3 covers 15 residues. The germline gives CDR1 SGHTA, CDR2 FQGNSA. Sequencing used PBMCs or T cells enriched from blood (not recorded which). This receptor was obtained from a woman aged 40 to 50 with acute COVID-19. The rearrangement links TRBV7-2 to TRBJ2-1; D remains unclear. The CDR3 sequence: CASSLAGGRSGEQFF. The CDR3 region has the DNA TGTGCCAGCAGCTTAGCTGGCGGCCGGTCGGGTGAGCAGTTCTTC.